This TCR beta chain was identified in a study of T cells in Graves' hyperthyroidism and ophthalmopathy. Overall study results and limits: Ophthalmopathy prediction by the model preceded onset by a median roughly 6 months.

Amplification targeted TCR beta CDR3 regions from RNA transcripts. The HTBI primer set was used in a first-round RT-PCR of the TCR CDR3. MiXCR, run by TCRdb on the multiplex PCR reads, gives a single entry per CDR3 protein. Of about 600,000 distinct CDR3 sequences listed, more than 15% are singletons. V trimming: 4 bases; J trimming: 4 bases; junction bases outside the gene matches: 5. Germline CDR1 reads DFQATT; CDR2 reads SNEGSKA (reference sequence). The CDR3 contains 14 residues. Duration under 3 months, a NOSPECS grade of at least 4, and a Clinical Activity Score of at least 3 characterized the ophthalmopathy patients. This clonotype was counted at least ten times. Its antigen is not identified.

The chain recombines TRBV20-1 with TRBJ2-3; 10 positions agree with TRBD2. The sequence was collected from a woman in her thirties or forties with Graves' ophthalmopathy. The sample consisted of blood. CDR3 amino acids: CSAKTSGLSDTQYF. The DNA of the CDR3 is TGCAGTGCTAAGACTAGCGGGTTATCAGATACGCAGTATTTT.